The 5 T cell receptor beta chains listed next were all sequenced from one sample in a study of tumor-infiltrating lymphocytes in primary liver carcinoma. cDNA specific to TCR beta was made from 450 to 500 ng of total RNA, with a constant-region primer employed for priming. It was through three nested multiplex PCR rounds of slightly modified ARM-PCR that TCR beta libraries arose. TRBV1-TRBV30 forward primers paired with a C-beta reverse primer drove the first two PCR rounds, ten to eleven cycles each. Using its own MiXCR run on the multiplex PCR reads, TCRdb lists one record per CDR3 protein. Among a few hundred thousand distinct CDR3 sequences listed, around three fifths were seen once. The researchers obtained blood RNA from unsorted whole blood and also extracted germline DNA. Sequenced sample: peripheral blood. These receptors were obtained from a woman under 40 with primary liver carcinoma and hepatitis B virus infection.

The genes are TRBV6-5 and TRBJ2-5; 8 nucleotides align to TRBD2. This CDR3 is built from 16 residues. The V gene end was trimmed by 6 bases and the J gene end by 3 bases; junction bases not matched to a gene: 12. Germline V gene data show CDR1 as MNHEY and CDR2 as SVGAGI. The CDR3 is CASRRTSSRSEETQYF. CDR3 nucleotides: TGTGCCAGCAGGCGGACTAGCTCCCGTTCTGAAGAGACCCAGTACTTC.

V usage is TRBV6-2 or TRBV6-3 and J usage is TRBJ2-2, with D perhaps TRBD1 (6 bases). There are 13 residues in the CDR3. The V gene lost 9 bases and the J gene lost 4 bases, with 12 bases spanning the gap. Germline V gene lookup returns CDR1 MNHEY and CDR2 SVGEGT. CDR3 sequence: CASNRDGTGELFF. For the CDR3, the DNA is TGTGCCAGTAACAGGGACGGCACCGGGGAGCTGTTTTTT.

For this clonotype: The junction departs from germline at one end; a sequencing error may be responsible. The chain carries TRBV4-2 and TRBJ2-3; possibly TRBD1 or TRBD2 for D (5 bases each). This CDR3 has 14 residues. Germline V gives CDR1 LGHNA, CDR2 YNFKEQ. CDR3 region: CASSQRGEPDTQNF. Written as DNA, the CDR3 is TGTGCCAGCAGCCAAAGGGGAGAGCCAGATACGCAGAATTTT.

As for this clonotype: A read error may be the cause here, since a much bigger clone is one base away. The chain couples TRBV10-2 to TRBJ2-1, with unresolved D. Trimming stripped 2 bases from V and 3 bases from J, with 11 bases between. This CDR3 comprises 15 residues. Germline assignment: CDR1 WSHSY and CDR2 SAAADI. CDR3 nucleotide sequence: TGCGCCAGCAGTGAGAGAACGGACGTCTACAATGAGCAGTTCTTC. Translating gives CASSERTDVYNEQFF.

This clonotype was counted between two and nine times. The chain carries TRBV6-2 or TRBV6-3 and TRBJ2-5; 7 nucleotides align to TRBD2. Germline V gene lookup returns CDR1 MNHEY and CDR2 SVGEGT. This CDR3 contains 16 residues. V shed 7 bases and J 2 bases; nucleotides not matched to a gene: 13. The DNA for the CDR3 is TGTGCCAGCACCCCCCGGGCGGGAGTATCTCAAGAGACCCAGTACTTC. This translates into CASTPRAGVSQETQYF.